Shown below are 11 T cell receptor beta chains from a single sample sequenced in a study of beta chain features in type 1 diabetes. Points from the study as a whole: Shortening of TCRB CDR3s, moderate but significant, appeared in all four CD4+ subsets of Type 1 diabetes patients.

No antigen is known for these receptors. TCRB transcripts that were expressed got sequenced, as all of the isolated RNA had been reverse transcribed. Assay used: immunoSEQ multiplex PCR; TCRdb lists only in-frame clones, some missing. Found here are about 390,000 clones, about 10% of them singletons; the top ten hold about 0.64%. Specimen: central memory CD4+ T cells from blood. Every receptor here comes from a young man with type 1 diabetes.

This chain joins TRBV6-5 and TRBJ1-5; no definite D call. This CDR3 is built from 14 residues. Germline V gene data show CDR1 as MNHEY and CDR2 as SVGAGI. The V end was cut by 6 bases, the J end by 3 bases, with 12 bases between. CDR3 sequence (DNA): TGTGCCAGCAGGGGCCTCACCACCAATCAGCCCCAGCATTTT. Amino acids: CASRGLTTNQPQHF.

In this sample, this clone turned up a few times. The chain links TRBV5-4 to TRBJ2-3; D is uncertain. The CDR3 is made up of 15 amino acids. Germline assignment: CDR1 SGHNT and CDR2 YYREEE (reference sequence). V lost 1 base, J lost 3 bases, and 12 bases lay in between. The CDR3 coding sequence is TGTGCCAGCAGCTTGAACCCCTCCGGGACAGATACGCAGTATTTT. Its translation is CASSLNPSGTDTQYF. Full variable domain (outside the CDR3, taken from reference TRBV5-4 and TRBJ2-3): ETGVTQSPTHLIKTRGQQVTLRCSSQSGHNTVSWYQQALGQGPQFIFQYYREEENGRGNFPPRFSGLQFPNYSSELNVNALELDDSALYLCASSLNPSGTDTQYFGPGTRLTVL.

This clone showed up just a few times. The chain couples TRBV4-2 to TRBJ1-1, with D uncertain. The CDR3 is made up of 14 amino acids. From germline, CDR1 is LGHNA and CDR2 YNFKEQ. The V end lost 0 bases, the J end lost 10 bases, and 15 bases lay between the germline ends. CDR3 nucleotides: TGTGCCAGCAGCCAAGAAGGGTTAGGAGGAGGAGCTTTCTTT. Protein: CASSQEGLGGGAFF.

This clone was seen a handful of times. The CDR3 region has the DNA TGTGCCAGCAGCTTGAGAGCGGCATTGCACAATGAGCAGTTCTTC. This encodes CASSLRAALHNEQFF. This chain links TRBV7-9 with TRBJ2-1, with D tentatively TRBD2 (5 bases). The CDR3 loop spans 15 amino acids. Trimming took 3 bases from V and 5 from J, leaving 14 bases between them. CDR1 is SEHNR and CDR2 is FQNEAQ in the germline V gene (reference sequence).

To note about this clone: The DNA is omitted, as the CDR3 cannot be located on it reliably, and the CDR3 follows TCRdb's listing. The rearrangement joins TRBV6-6 to TRBJ2-7. The CDR3 totals 15 residues, both ends included. Germline CDR1 reads MNHNY; CDR2 reads SVGAGI (reference sequence). The CDR3 is CASSYFRGLSYEQYF.

This clone was seen only a few times. The rearrangement joins TRBV29-1 to TRBJ2-2; no clear D. V gave up 3 bases and J gave up 5 bases, with 4 bases separating them. This CDR3 contains 11 residues. CDR1 and CDR2 from the germline V gene are SQVTM and ANQGSEA. As DNA, the CDR3 is TGCAGCGTTGACACGACCGGGGAGCTGTTTTTT. Translation: CSVDTTGELFF.

The chain joins TRBV10-3 to TRBJ2-5; TRBD2 agrees at 10 bases. This CDR3 spans 14 amino acids. Losses at the gene ends were 4 bases for V and 4 bases for J; bases not matched to a gene: 3. Germline V gene lookup returns CDR1 ENHRY and CDR2 SYGVKD. CDR3 DNA sequence: TGTGCCATCAGTGTGGTAGCGGGAGGAGAGACCCAGTACTTC. Amino acids: CAISVVAGGETQYF.

This chain uses TRBV7-9 with TRBJ2-1; the D gene is possibly TRBD2 (5 bases). V lost 3 bases to trimming and J lost 4 bases, with 10 bases between them. Germline CDR1 reads SEHNR; CDR2 reads FQNEAQ (reference sequence). The CDR3 is made up of 14 amino acids. Here the CDR3 DNA reads TGTGCCAGCAGCTTGACCGACTATTACAATGAGCAGTTCTTC. Translation: CASSLTDYYNEQFF.

This clone was counted only a few times. The rearrangement uses TRBV28 and TRBJ2-5; 7 nucleotides align to TRBD2. V shed 6 bases, J shed 4 bases, and the junction held 5 bases outside the gene matches. CDR1 and CDR2 (germline): MDHEN, SYDVKM. CDR3 size: 13 residues. For the CDR3, the DNA is TGTGCCAGCAGAAAATGGGGGGGAGAGACCCAGTACTTC. Protein: CASRKWGGETQYF.

There are many counts of this clone. The V gene is TRBV4-3, the J gene TRBJ2-7; TRBD2 might be the D (5 bases). Deletions cut 1 base from V and 6 bases from J, with 10 bases between. Germline values: CDR1 LGHNA, CDR2 YSLEER. The CDR3 totals 13 residues. In DNA, the CDR3 is TGCGCCAGCAGCCAAGTGGGAGAGGCCGAGCAGTACTTC. Translated: CASSQVGEAEQYF.

This clone was recorded at least ten times. The chain recombines TRBV5-4 with TRBJ2-1; 11 bases align to TRBD2. J gave up 5 bases and V 3 bases, and 7 bases lay outside the gene matches. Germline CDR1 is SGHNT and CDR2 is YYREEE (reference sequence). The CDR3 covers 16 residues. CDR3 sequence (DNA): TGTGCCAGCAGCTCCTTAGCGGGAGGGGGTGACAATGAGCAGTTCTTC. Translation: CASSSLAGGGDNEQFF.